These 5 T cell receptor beta chains share one sample of origin, sequenced in a study. MiXCR, run by TCRdb on the 5' RACE reads, gives a single entry per CDR3 protein. The sample records tens of thousands of distinct CDR3 sequences, about 25% being singletons. Material for sequencing was naive CD4+ T cells sorted from a lymph node. The subset: naive CD4+ T cells, CD4+CD45RA+CD25-. The receptor source for this set is a female donor with breast cancer.

This clonotype has just one count. This CDR3 is missing its conserved last phenylalanine or tryptophan, likely due to a read error. This rearrangement joins TRBV20-1 to TRBJ2-7; perhaps TRBD2 as D (7 bases). This CDR3 has 14 residues. From germline, CDR1 is DFQATT and CDR2 SNEGSKA (reference sequence). Trimming removed 3 bases from V and 1 base from J, with 13 bases in between. Here the CDR3 reads CSASTGRGSYEQYS. The CDR3 bases are TGCAGTGCTAGTACAGGGAGGGGATCCTACGAGCAGTACTCC.

This clonotype qualifies as medium-sized. The chain combines TRBV20-1 with TRBJ2-1, with 13 bases fitting TRBD2. CDR3 length: 12 residues. V lost 3 bases and J lost 10; bases outside the gene matches: 0. Germline loops: CDR1 DFQATT, CDR2 SNEGSKA (reference sequence). The CDR3 sequence is CSARGLAGEQFF. The CDR3, as DNA: TGCAGTGCTAGGGGACTAGCGGGGGAGCAGTTCTTC.

This clonotype was observed a few times. This rearrangement joins TRBV2 to TRBJ1-5; D gene uncertain. This CDR3 contains 15 residues. The germline V gene encodes CDR1 SNHLY and CDR2 FYNNEI. Between the trimmed V and J ends, which lost 7 bases and 0 bases, there was a span of 13 bases. In DNA, the CDR3 is TGTGCCAGCACCCCAGGAGGGTATAGCAATCAGCCCCAGCATTTT. Residues: CASTPGGYSNQPQHF.

This clonotype was recorded many times. CDR3 sequence reads: CSALMTSGGTDTQYF. The CDR3, as DNA: TGCAGTGCTCTCATGACTAGCGGGGGGACAGATACGCAGTATTTT. The V gene is TRBV20-1, the J gene TRBJ2-3; the match to TRBD2 covers 13 bases. CDR1 is DFQATT and CDR2 is SNEGSKA in the germline V gene (reference sequence). J gave up 3 bases and V 5 bases, and 5 bases lay outside the gene matches. The length of the CDR3 is 15 residues.

The V and J genes are TRBV7-2 and TRBJ2-5, with a tentative D call TRBD1 (5 bases). CDR1 and CDR2 (germline): SGHTA, FQGNSA. Deletions cut 5 bases from V and 5 bases from J, with 12 bases between. The CDR3 covers 13 residues. CDR3 sequence (DNA): TGTGCCAGCAGCCTAGGACACGGGGAGACCCAGTACTTC. As protein: CASSLGHGETQYF.